What follows is one TCR beta chain and its context. The entry originates in a study of T cells in Graves' hyperthyroidism and ophthalmopathy. Study information: Peripheral blood sampling occurred at initial diagnosis, before any treatment.

The CDR3 runs 16 residues. Per germline, CDR1 MNHEY and CDR2 SMNVEV (reference sequence). V lost 1 base, J lost 2 bases, and 3 bases stayed unmatched. TCR beta CDR3 region amplification was performed from RNA transcripts. Carried out on the TCR CDR3, a first-round RT-PCR used the HTBI primer set. TCRdb passed the multiplex PCR reads through MiXCR, listing each CDR3 protein once. The table includes about 600,000 distinct CDR3 sequences, 16% detected once. The sequence was obtained from a woman between 35 and 50 years old with Graves' ophthalmopathy. The chain is built from TRBV27 and TRBJ2-1, with TRBD2 identical over 9 bases. Sequenced: blood. The CDR3 DNA follows: TGTGCCAGCAGTTTATTTAGCGGGGGTACCTACAATGAGCAGTTCTTC. Translating it yields CASSLFSGGTYNEQFF.